The present T cell receptor (beta chain) was sequenced within a study of identifying expanded T cells in peripheral blood. This clone has just one count. The germline V gene has CDR1 SGHDT and CDR2 YYEEEE. With 4 bases removed from V and 4 bases from J, the gap between germline ends came to 11 bases. This CDR3 spans 14 amino acids. Assay used: immunoSEQ multiplex PCR; TCRdb lists only in-frame clones, some missing. The top ten hold about a sixth of the sample, which has 95,000 to 100,000 clones, roughly 85% seen once. Material: blood. The TCR was taken from a person between 18 and 70 years old in good health. This chain uses TRBV5-6 with TRBJ1-4; maybe TRBD1 (5 bases). The CDR3 sequence: CASSPAGVNEKLFF. As DNA, the CDR3 is TGTGCCAGCAGCCCAGCGGGGGTTAATGAAAAACTGTTTTTT.